This record looks at one T cell receptor beta chain sequence and its context. This CDR3 is also generated by other DNA sequences in the sample. Profiling relied on immunoSEQ multiplex PCR, and the TCRdb table lists in-frame clones only, not all of them. The top ten hold about 2.9% of the sample, which has about 370,000 clones, more than 70% seen once. The record originates from a study of blood T cell repertoires in COVID-19. Study details: T cells, B-cell-depleted T cells, or PBMCs provided the cDNA or gDNA that served as material.

This TCR came from a woman younger than 45 with COVID-19, enrolled during active disease. Input material: peripheral blood.

As DNA, the CDR3 is TGCGCCAGCAGCAGTAGCGGGGGGAGCACAGATACGCAGTATTTT. It codes for CASSSSGGSTDTQYF. This chain uses TRBV5-1 with TRBJ2-3; 10 positions agree with TRBD2. The CDR3 runs 15 residues. J was trimmed by 0 bases and V by 4 bases; bases with no gene match: 2. Germline loops: CDR1 SGHRS, CDR2 YFSETQ.